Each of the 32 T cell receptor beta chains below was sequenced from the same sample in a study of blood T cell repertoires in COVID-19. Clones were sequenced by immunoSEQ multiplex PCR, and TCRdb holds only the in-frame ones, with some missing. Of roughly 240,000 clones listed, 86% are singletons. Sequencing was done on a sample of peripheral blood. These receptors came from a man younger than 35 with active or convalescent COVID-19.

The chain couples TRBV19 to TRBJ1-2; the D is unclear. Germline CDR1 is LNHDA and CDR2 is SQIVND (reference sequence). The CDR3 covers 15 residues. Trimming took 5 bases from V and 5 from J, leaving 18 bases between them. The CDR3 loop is CASSYEGTSPYGYTF. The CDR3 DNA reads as TGTGCCAGTAGTTACGAGGGAACCTCACCTTATGGCTACACCTTC.

CDR3 region: CASSYSALSYEQYF. DNA for the CDR3: TGTGCCAGCAGTTACTCAGCCCTCTCCTACGAGCAGTACTTC. This chain links TRBV6-5 with TRBJ2-7; D is undetermined. V was trimmed by 0 bases and J by 0 bases, leaving 6 bases between them. This CDR3 region has 14 residues. Germline lookup yields CDR1 MNHEY and CDR2 SVGAGI.

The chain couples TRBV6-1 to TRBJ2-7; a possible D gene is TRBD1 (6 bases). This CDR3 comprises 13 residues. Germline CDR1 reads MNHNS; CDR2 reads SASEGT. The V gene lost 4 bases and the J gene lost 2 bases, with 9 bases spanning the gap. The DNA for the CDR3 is TGTGCCAGCAGTGGGGACATAGCCTACGAGCAGTACTTC. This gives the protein CASSGDIAYEQYF.

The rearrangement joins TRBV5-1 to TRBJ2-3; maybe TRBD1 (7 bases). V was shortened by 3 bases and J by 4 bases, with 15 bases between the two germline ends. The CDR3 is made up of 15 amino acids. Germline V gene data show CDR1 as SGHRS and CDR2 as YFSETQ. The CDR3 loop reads CASSSSGGGADTQYF. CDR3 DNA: TGCGCCAGCAGCTCCTCCGGAGGGGGCGCAGATACGCAGTATTTT.

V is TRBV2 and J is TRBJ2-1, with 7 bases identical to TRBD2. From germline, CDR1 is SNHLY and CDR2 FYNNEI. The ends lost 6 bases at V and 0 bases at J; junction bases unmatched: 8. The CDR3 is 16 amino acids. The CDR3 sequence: CASRGLRGNSYNEQFF. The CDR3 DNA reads TGTGCCAGCAGAGGATTGCGGGGGAACTCCTACAATGAGCAGTTCTTC.

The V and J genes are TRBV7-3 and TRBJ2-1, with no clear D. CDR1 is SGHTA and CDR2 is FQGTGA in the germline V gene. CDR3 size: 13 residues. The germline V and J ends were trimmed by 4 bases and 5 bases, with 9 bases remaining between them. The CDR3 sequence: CASSSDWHNEQFF. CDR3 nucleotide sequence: TGTGCCAGCAGCTCTGACTGGCACAATGAGCAGTTCTTC.

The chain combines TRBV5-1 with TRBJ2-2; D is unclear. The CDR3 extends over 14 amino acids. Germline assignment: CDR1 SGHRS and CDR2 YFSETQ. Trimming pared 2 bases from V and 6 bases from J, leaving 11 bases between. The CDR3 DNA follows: TGCGCCAGCAGCTTTGTTTATGTATCCGGGGAGCTGTTTTTT. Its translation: CASSFVYVSGELFF.

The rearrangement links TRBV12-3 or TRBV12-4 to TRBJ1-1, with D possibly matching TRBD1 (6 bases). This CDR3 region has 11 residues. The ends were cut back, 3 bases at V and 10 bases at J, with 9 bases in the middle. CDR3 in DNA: TGTGCCAGCAGTTTGGGGGCACGAGCTTTCTTT. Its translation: CASSLGARAFF.

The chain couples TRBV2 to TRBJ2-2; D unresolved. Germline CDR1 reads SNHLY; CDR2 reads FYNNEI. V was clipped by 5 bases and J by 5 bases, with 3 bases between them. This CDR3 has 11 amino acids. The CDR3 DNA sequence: TGTGCCAGCAGTCCGACCGGGGAGCTGTTTTTT. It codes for CASSPTGELFF.

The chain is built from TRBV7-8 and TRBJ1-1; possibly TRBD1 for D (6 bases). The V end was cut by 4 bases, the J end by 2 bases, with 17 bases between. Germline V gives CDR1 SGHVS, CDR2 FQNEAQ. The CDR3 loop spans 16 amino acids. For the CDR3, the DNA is TGTGCCAGCAGCTCCGACAGTGGACAGCTTAACACTGAAGCTTTCTTT. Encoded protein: CASSSDSGQLNTEAFF.

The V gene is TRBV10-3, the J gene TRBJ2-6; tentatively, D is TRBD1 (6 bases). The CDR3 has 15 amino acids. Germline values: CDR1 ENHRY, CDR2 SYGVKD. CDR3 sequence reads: CASDRYLSGANVLTF. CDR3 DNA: TGTGCGTCCGACAGGTACCTCTCTGGGGCCAACGTCCTGACTTTC.

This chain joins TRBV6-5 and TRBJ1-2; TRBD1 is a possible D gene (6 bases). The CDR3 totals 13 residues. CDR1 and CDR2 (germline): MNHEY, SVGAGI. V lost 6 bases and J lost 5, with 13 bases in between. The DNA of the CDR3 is TGTGCCAGCAGGCCCGCGGGGGCGTATGGCTACACCTTC. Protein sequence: CASRPAGAYGYTF.

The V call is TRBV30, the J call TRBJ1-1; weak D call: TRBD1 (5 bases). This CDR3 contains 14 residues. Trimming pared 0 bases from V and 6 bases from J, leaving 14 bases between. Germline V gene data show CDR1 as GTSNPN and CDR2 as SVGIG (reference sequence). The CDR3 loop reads CAWSVRGVVAEAFF. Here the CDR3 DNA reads TGTGCCTGGAGTGTACGGGGGGTAGTCGCTGAAGCTTTCTTT.

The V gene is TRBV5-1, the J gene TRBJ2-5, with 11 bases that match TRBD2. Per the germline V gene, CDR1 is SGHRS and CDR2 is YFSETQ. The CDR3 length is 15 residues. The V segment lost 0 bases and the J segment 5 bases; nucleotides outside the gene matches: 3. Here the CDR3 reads CASSLAVAGGETQYF. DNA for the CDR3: TGCGCCAGCAGCTTGGCCGTAGCGGGAGGGGAGACCCAGTACTTC.

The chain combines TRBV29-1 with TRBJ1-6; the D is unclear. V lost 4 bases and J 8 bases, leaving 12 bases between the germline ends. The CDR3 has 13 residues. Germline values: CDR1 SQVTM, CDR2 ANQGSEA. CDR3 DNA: TGCAGCGTTGGGGAGTCTTCTGATTCACCCCTCCACTTT. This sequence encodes CSVGESSDSPLHF.

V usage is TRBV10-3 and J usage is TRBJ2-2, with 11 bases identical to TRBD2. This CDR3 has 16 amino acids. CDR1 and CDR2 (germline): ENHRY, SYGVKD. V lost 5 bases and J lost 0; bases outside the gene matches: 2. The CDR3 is CAISLAGGTNTGELFF. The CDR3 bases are TGTGCCATCAGTCTAGCGGGAGGAACGAACACCGGGGAGCTGTTTTTT.

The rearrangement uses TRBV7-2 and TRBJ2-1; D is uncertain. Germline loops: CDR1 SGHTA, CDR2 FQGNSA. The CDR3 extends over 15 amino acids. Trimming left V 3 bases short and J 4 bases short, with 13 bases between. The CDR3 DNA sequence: TGTGCCAGCAGCTTGGGTCGCGGTCATTACAATGAGCAGTTCTTC. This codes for CASSLGRGHYNEQFF.

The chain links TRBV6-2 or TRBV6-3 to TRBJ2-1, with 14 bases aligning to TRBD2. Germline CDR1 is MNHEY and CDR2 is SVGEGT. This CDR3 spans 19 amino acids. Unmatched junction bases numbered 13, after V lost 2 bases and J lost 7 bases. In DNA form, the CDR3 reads TGTGCCAGCAGTTACCCGACTAGCGGGAGGGCCCTTTGGGAAAATGAGCAGTTCTTC. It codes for CASSYPTSGRALWENEQFF.

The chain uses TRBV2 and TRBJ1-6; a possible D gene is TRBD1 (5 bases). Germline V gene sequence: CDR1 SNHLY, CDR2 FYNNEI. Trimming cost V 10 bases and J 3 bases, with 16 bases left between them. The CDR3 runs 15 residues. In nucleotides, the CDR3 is TGTGCCATCGGGTCCGACAGTAACTATAATTCACCCCTCCACTTT. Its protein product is CAIGSDSNYNSPLHF. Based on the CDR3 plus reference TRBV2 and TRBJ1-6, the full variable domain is EPEVTQTPSHQVTQMGQEVILRCVPISNHLYFYWYRQILGQKVEFLVSFYNNEISEKSEIFDDQFSVERPDGSNFTLKIRSTKLEDSAMYFCAIGSDSNYNSPLHFGNGTRLTVT.

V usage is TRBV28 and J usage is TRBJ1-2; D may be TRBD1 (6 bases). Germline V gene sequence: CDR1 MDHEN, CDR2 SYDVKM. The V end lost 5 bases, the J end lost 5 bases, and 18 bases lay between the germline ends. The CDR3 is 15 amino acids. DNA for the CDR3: TGTGCCAGCAGTAATACAGGGTTTCCTTCGTATGGCTACACCTTC. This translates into CASSNTGFPSYGYTF.

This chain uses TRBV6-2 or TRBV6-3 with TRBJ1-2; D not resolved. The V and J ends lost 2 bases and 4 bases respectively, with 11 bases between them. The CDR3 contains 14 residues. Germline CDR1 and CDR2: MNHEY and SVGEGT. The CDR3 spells CASSYDRGLYGYTF. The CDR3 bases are TGTGCCAGCAGTTACGATCGGGGTCTCTATGGCTACACCTTC.

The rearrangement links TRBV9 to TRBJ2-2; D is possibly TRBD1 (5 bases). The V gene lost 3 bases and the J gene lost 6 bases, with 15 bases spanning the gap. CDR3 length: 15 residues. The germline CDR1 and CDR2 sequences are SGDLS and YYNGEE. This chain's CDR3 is CASSAPTVYPGELFF. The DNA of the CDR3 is TGTGCCAGCAGCGCCCCGACAGTTTATCCCGGGGAGCTGTTTTTT.

CDR3 sequence reads: CAISGGWDRGWGDYNEQFF. CDR3 sequence (DNA): TGTGCCATCAGTGGCGGTTGGGACAGGGGGTGGGGAGACTACAATGAGCAGTTCTTC. The chain recombines TRBV10-3 with TRBJ2-1, with 11 bases fitting TRBD1. The V segment lost 4 bases and the J segment 3 bases; nucleotides outside the gene matches: 14. Germline lookup yields CDR1 ENHRY and CDR2 SYGVKD. This CDR3 region has 19 residues.

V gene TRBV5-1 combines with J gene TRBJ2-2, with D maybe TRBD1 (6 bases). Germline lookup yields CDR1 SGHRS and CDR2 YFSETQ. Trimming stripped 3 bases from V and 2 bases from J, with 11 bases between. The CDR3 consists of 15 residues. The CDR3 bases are TGCGCCAGCAGCTGGGCGACAGGAAACACCGGGGAGCTGTTTTTT. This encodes CASSWATGNTGELFF.

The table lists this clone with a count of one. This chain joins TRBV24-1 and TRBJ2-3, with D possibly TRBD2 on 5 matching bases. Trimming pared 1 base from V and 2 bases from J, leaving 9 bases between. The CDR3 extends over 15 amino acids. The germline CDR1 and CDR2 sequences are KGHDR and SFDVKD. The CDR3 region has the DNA TGTGCCACCAGTGATTTTGCGACTAACACAGATACGCAGTATTTT. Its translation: CATSDFATNTDTQYF.

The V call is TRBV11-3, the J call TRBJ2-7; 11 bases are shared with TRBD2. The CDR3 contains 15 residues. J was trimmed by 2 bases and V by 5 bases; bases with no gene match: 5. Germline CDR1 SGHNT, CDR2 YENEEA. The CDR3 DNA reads TGTGCCAGCAGCCCTCCGGGACTAGCGGCCTACGAGCAGTACTTC. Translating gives CASSPPGLAAYEQYF.

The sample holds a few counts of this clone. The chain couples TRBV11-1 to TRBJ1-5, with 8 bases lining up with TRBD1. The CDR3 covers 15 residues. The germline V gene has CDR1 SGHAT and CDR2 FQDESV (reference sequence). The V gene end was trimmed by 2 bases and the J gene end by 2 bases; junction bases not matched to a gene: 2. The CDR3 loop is CASSLTGGGNQPQHF. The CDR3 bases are TGTGCCAGCAGCTTAACAGGGGGTGGCAATCAGCCCCAGCATTTT.

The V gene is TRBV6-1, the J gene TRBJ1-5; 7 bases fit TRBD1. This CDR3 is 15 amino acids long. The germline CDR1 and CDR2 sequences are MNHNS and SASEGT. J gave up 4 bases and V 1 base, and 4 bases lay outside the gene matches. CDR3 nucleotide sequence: TGTGCCAGCAGTGAAGTTGGCAGGGGGAATCAGCCCCAGCATTTT. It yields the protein CASSEVGRGNQPQHF.

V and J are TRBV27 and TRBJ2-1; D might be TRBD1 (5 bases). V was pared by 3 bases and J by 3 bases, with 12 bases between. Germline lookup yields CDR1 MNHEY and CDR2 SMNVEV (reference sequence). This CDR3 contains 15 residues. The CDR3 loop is CASSLYAGNYNEQFF. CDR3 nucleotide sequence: TGTGCCAGCAGTTTGTATGCAGGGAACTACAATGAGCAGTTCTTC.

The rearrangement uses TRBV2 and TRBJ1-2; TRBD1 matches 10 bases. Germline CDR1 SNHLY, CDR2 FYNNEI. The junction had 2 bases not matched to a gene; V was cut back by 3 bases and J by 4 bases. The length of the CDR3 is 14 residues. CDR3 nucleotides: TGTGCCAGCAGTGAGGGACAGGGGCGCTATGGCTACACCTTC. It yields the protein CASSEGQGRYGYTF.

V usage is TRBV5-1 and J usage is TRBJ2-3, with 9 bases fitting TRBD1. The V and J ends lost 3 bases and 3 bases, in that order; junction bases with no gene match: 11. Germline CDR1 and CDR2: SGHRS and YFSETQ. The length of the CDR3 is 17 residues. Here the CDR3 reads CASSSNRGTGWTDTQYF. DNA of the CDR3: TGCGCCAGCAGCTCAAACCGCGGGACAGGGTGGACAGATACGCAGTATTTT. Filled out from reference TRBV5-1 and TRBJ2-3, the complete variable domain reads KAGVTQTPRYLIKTRGQQVTLSCSPISGHRSVSWYQQTPGQGLQFLFEYFSETQRNKGNFPGRFSGRQFSNSRSEMNVSTLELGDSALYLCASSSNRGTGWTDTQYFGPGTRLTVL.

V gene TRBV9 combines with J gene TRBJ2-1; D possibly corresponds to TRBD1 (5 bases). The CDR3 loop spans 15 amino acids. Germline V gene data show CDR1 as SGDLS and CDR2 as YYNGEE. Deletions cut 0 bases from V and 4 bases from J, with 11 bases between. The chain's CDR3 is CASSVAETAYNEQFF. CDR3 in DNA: TGTGCCAGCAGCGTAGCGGAGACAGCGTACAATGAGCAGTTCTTC.